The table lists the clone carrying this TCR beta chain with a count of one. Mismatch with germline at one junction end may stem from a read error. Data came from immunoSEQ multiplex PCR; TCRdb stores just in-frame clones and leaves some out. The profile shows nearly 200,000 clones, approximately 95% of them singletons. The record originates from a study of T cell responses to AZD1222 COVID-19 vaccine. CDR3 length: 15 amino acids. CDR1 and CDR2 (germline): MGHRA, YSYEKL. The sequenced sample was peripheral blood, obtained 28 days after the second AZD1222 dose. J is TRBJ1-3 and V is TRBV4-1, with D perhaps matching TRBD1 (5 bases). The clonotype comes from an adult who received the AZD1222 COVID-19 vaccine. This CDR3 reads CASSRGMGRGEKIGF. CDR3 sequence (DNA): TGCGCCAGCAGCCGGGGAATGGGACGCGGGGAAAAGATTGGGTTC.